The 12 T cell receptor beta chains presented below share a single source sample, sequenced in a study of blood T cell repertoires in COVID-19 (dated by TCRdb to 2020 to 2022). The method behind the library was the immunoSEQ multiplex PCR assay. This is the immuneACCESS table as TCRdb keeps it, with only in-frame sequences that have V and J called. A part of the clones is gone; compared with another copy, unresolved V genes explain less than half, and the rest is unexplained. A total of some 490,000 clones appear in this sample, roughly nine tenths of them only once. Of the sample, approximately 8% falls within the top ten clones. Sequencing was done on a sample of PBMCs or T cells enriched from blood (not recorded which). The receptor set was obtained from a woman in her fifties or sixties who had recovered from COVID-19.

This chain connects TRBV6-5 to TRBJ2-1; the D is unclear. The CDR3 length is 11 residues. Germline loops: CDR1 MNHEY, CDR2 SVGAGI. Deletions cut 6 bases from V and 8 bases from J, with 8 bases between. The CDR3 sequence is CASRNRDEQFF. CDR3 nucleotides: TGTGCCAGCAGAAACCGCGATGAGCAGTTCTTC.

This clone turned up a few times. This chain links TRBV18 with TRBJ1-2; D perhaps matches TRBD1 (6 bases). The CDR3 loop spans 15 amino acids. Trimming shortened V by 0 bases and J by 4 bases, and 12 bases separated the two germline ends. Germline-derived CDR1 and CDR2 are KGHSH and LQKENI. Here the CDR3 DNA reads TGTGCCAGCTCACCACCTTATGGACAGCTCTATGGCTACACCTTC. Protein sequence: CASSPPYGQLYGYTF. The variable domain in full, with the rest retrieved from reference TRBV18 and TRBJ1-2, is NAGVMQNPRHLVRRRGQEARLRCSPMKGHSHVYWYRQLPEEGLKFMVYLQKENIIDESGMPKERFSAEFPKEGPSILRIQQVVRGDSAAYFCASSPPYGQLYGYTFGSGTRLTVV.

The chain carries TRBV6-6 and TRBJ2-7; no firm D call. This CDR3 has 16 residues. Trimming cost V 0 bases and J 0 bases, with 12 bases left between them. CDR1 and CDR2 (germline): MNHNY, SVGAGI (reference sequence). CDR3 in DNA: TGTGCCAGCAGTTACTCCGGCGGCATGAGCTCCTACGAGCAGTACTTC. It encodes CASSYSGGMSSYEQYF.

This chain joins TRBV6-5 and TRBJ2-5, with TRBD1 as a possible D gene (5 bases). The V gene lost 7 bases and the J gene lost 2 bases, with 17 bases spanning the gap. Germline V gives CDR1 MNHEY, CDR2 SVGAGI. This CDR3 is built from 15 residues. The CDR3: CASTRWAGPQETQYF. The CDR3, as DNA: TGTGCCAGCACCAGATGGGCAGGGCCTCAAGAGACCCAGTACTTC.

This rearrangement joins TRBV6-5 to TRBJ2-7; D possibly corresponds to TRBD2 (6 bases). Germline V lookup: CDR1 MNHEY, CDR2 SVGAGI. The CDR3 contains 15 residues. The ends were cut back, 7 bases at V and 3 bases at J, with 19 bases in the middle. CDR3 amino acids: CASTKRAGLGYEQYF. The CDR3 DNA is TGTGCCAGCACCAAGAGGGCGGGGCTCGGCTACGAGCAGTACTTC.

The chain combines TRBV2 with TRBJ2-3; D might be TRBD2 (6 bases). This CDR3 is 14 amino acids long. The V end was cut by 7 bases, the J end by 0 bases, with 11 bases between. In germline, CDR1 is SNHLY, CDR2 FYNNEI. The CDR3: CASKPRGSTDTQYF. Here the CDR3 DNA reads TGTGCCAGCAAGCCTCGGGGGAGCACAGATACGCAGTATTTT.

This chain connects TRBV29-1 to TRBJ2-2; 7 positions match TRBD2. Germline CDR1 is SQVTM and CDR2 is ANQGSEA. The CDR3 spans 17 residues. J was trimmed by 1 base and V by 3 bases; bases with no gene match: 11. CDR3 loop: CSVEARPGGKNTGELFF. For the CDR3, the DNA is TGCAGCGTTGAGGCCCGTCCGGGGGGAAAGAACACCGGGGAGCTGTTTTTT.

The chain carries TRBV24-1 and TRBJ2-3; 11 bases are a match to TRBD2. This CDR3 region has 15 residues. The V gene's germline CDR1 is KGHDR and CDR2 SFDVKD. J gave up 6 bases and V 2 bases, and 3 bases lay outside the gene matches. The CDR3 loop is CATSDSRLAGDTQYF. CDR3 DNA: TGTGCCACCAGTGATTCCCGACTAGCGGGGGATACGCAGTATTTT.

This rearrangement joins TRBV20-1 to TRBJ1-1; no clear D. The CDR3 loop spans 11 amino acids. V lost 3 bases to trimming and J lost 0 bases, with 2 bases between them. Germline CDR1 and CDR2: DFQATT and SNEGSKA (reference sequence). CDR3 bases: TGCAGTGCTAGCATGAACACTGAAGCTTTCTTT. It specifies CSASMNTEAFF.

V is TRBV5-1 and J is TRBJ1-4; D remains unclear. V lost 1 base, J lost 0 bases, and 7 bases lay in between. The CDR3 runs to 15 residues. Looked up from germline, CDR1 is SGHRS and CDR2 is YFSETQ. CDR3 amino acids: CASSLPYATNEKLFF. The CDR3 nucleotides are TGCGCCAGCAGCTTGCCCTATGCAACTAATGAAAAACTGTTTTTT.

J is TRBJ1-5 and V is TRBV19; perhaps TRBD1 as D (6 bases). This CDR3 contains 16 residues. Trimming left V 7 bases short and J 1 base short, with 17 bases between. Germline CDR1 and CDR2: LNHDA and SQIVND (reference sequence). The CDR3 region is CASTPLDRRSNQPQHF. The CDR3 nucleotides are TGTGCCAGTACTCCTTTAGACAGGCGAAGCAATCAGCCCCAGCATTTT.

The CDR3 sequence is CASTFSEKLFF. The CDR3 coding sequence is TGTGCCAGCACCTTCTCCGAAAAACTGTTTTTT. The chain recombines TRBV2 with TRBJ1-4; D unresolved. Looked up from germline, CDR1 is SNHLY and CDR2 is FYNNEI. V dropped 7 bases and J dropped 8 bases, with 8 bases sitting between them. CDR3 length equals 11 residues.